Each of the 13 T cell receptor beta chains below was sequenced from the same sample in a study of CD8+CD57+ T cells in acquired aplastic anemia. Sequenced patients had shown CD8+CD57+ cell expansion by flow cytometry. According to the study, genomic DNA was the template for TCR beta VDJ and CDR3 profiling. TCRdb processed the reads anew with MiXCR; each CDR3 protein has one entry. This table holds roughly 180,000 distinct CDR3 sequences, about half found once. Material: sorted CD4+, CD8+, or CD8+CD57+ T cells (not recorded which) from PBMCs. These receptors all come from a human donor with aplastic anemia.

Ten or more counts support this clonotype. This chain joins TRBV11-2 and TRBJ2-2; 7 bases match TRBD2. The trim removed 4 bases at V and 6 bases at J, leaving 14 bases unmatched. From germline, CDR1 is SGHAT and CDR2 FQNNGV. The CDR3 is made up of 17 amino acids. The CDR3 reads CASSWQLAPQGAGELFF. As DNA, the CDR3 is TGTGCCAGCAGCTGGCAACTAGCGCCTCAAGGGGCCGGGGAGCTGTTTTTT.

V is TRBV19 and J is TRBJ1-3; D gene uncertain. V lost 1 base to trimming and J lost 0 bases, with 10 bases between them. The CDR3 sequence is 16 residues long. CDR1 and CDR2 from the germline V gene are LNHDA and SQIVND (reference sequence). CDR3 DNA sequence: TGTGCCAGTAGTATAGCGGCCTTGAGCTCTGGAAACACCATATATTTT. It specifies CASSIAALSSGNTIYF.

This clonotype was observed a few times. The V and J genes are TRBV15 and TRBJ2-2; the match to TRBD1 covers 7 bases. With V trimmed by 8 bases and J by 4 bases, 7 bases remained unmatched. The CDR3 is made up of 14 amino acids. Germline assignment: CDR1 LNHNV and CDR2 YYDKDF (reference sequence). The CDR3 DNA is TGTGCCACCCGTTCGTGGGACAGCACCGGGGAGCTGTTTTTT. Protein sequence: CATRSWDSTGELFF.

The chain is built from TRBV7-6 and TRBJ2-7; TRBD1 might be the D (5 bases). The germline V gene has CDR1 SGHVS and CDR2 FNYEAQ. V gave up 3 bases and J gave up 1 base, with 13 bases separating them. The CDR3 extends over 15 amino acids. CDR3 DNA: TGTGCCAGCAGCTTCGACAGCCATCCTTCCTACGAGCAGTACTTC. Translated, it gives CASSFDSHPSYEQYF.

A few counts support this clonotype. Here the CDR3 DNA reads TGCAGTGCTAGTCTGGTTGCAGGGTTTGGCGAGCAGTACTTC. Protein: CSASLVAGFGEQYF. The chain links TRBV20-1 to TRBJ2-7; a weak D match, TRBD1 (5 bases). This CDR3 comprises 14 residues. V was clipped by 3 bases and J by 6 bases, with 18 bases between them. Germline V lookup: CDR1 DFQATT, CDR2 SNEGSKA (reference sequence).

This clonotype was seen at least ten times. V gene TRBV9 combines with J gene TRBJ1-3; 7 nucleotides align to TRBD1. V shed 4 bases and J 0 bases; nucleotides not matched to a gene: 4. CDR3 length: 15 residues. Germline values: CDR1 SGDLS, CDR2 YYNGEE. This chain's CDR3 is CASSRGQSSGNTIYF. The DNA for the CDR3 is TGTGCCAGCAGCCGGGGACAGAGCTCTGGAAACACCATATATTTT.

This clonotype was seen repeatedly, ten times or more. The rearrangement joins TRBV6-4 to TRBJ1-2; 9 bases line up with TRBD1. Unmatched junction bases numbered 8, after V lost 4 bases and J lost 8 bases. The V gene's germline CDR1 is MRHNA and CDR2 SNTAGT. The length of the CDR3 is 14 residues. The CDR3 loop reads CASSAGDRVGGYTF. The CDR3 DNA reads TGTGCCAGCAGTGCCGGGGACAGGGTAGGCGGCTACACCTTC.

As regards this clonotype: One end of the junction does not line up with germline, which may come from a read error. CDR3 protein: CASRKAGGYNEQSF. The CDR3 DNA reads TGTGCCAGCAGGAAAGCGGGAGGCTACAATGAGCAGTCCTTC. This chain uses TRBV7-8 with TRBJ2-1; TRBD2 agrees at 9 bases. The germline gives CDR1 SGHVS, CDR2 FQNEAQ. CDR3 size: 14 residues.

Written as DNA, the CDR3 is TGTGCCAGCAGCTTGGCCGGGTTCTCTTACGAGCAGTACTTC. It translates to CASSLAGFSYEQYF. V is TRBV5-6 and J is TRBJ2-7; D remains unclear. V shed 0 bases and J shed 4 bases, with 11 bases lying between them. Germline V gene data show CDR1 as SGHDT and CDR2 as YYEEEE. The CDR3 consists of 14 residues.

The rearrangement joins TRBV18 to TRBJ2-3; D assignment may be TRBD1 or TRBD2 (5 bases each). In germline, CDR1 is KGHSH, CDR2 LQKENI. The CDR3 has 15 residues. V lost 1 base to trimming and J lost 3 bases, with 11 bases between them. The CDR3 region is CASSPRERGTDTQYF. CDR3 DNA sequence: TGTGCCAGCTCACCACGGGAGAGGGGAACAGATACGCAGTATTTT.

The genes are TRBV29-1 and TRBJ1-2; D is unclear. The ends were cut back, 4 bases at V and 2 bases at J, with 17 bases in the middle. In germline, CDR1 is SQVTM, CDR2 ANQGSEA. CDR3 length equals 15 residues. CDR3 DNA sequence: TGCAGCGTTGGGTCACTCATTGCCGTAAACTATGGCTACACCTTC. Amino acid sequence: CSVGSLIAVNYGYTF.

The chain recombines TRBV24-1 with TRBJ2-1, with TRBD1 identical over 9 bases. After removal of 5 bases from V and 10 bases from J, the junction contained 11 bases not matched to a gene. The CDR3 spans 15 residues. Germline loops: CDR1 KGHDR, CDR2 SFDVKD. In DNA form, the CDR3 reads TGTGCCACCAGTGCCGTGACAGGGGGGCTCTTCGAGCAGTTCTTC. Translated: CATSAVTGGLFEQFF.

This clonotype has at least ten counts. This chain connects TRBV5-1 to TRBJ2-3; 9 bases agree with TRBD2. The germline CDR1 and CDR2 sequences are SGHRS and YFSETQ. There are 18 residues in the CDR3. Trimming at V came to 0 bases and at J to 0 bases, leaving 8 bases not matched to a gene. The CDR3 DNA reads as TGCGCCAGCAGCTTGGATATCAGCGGGGGGACTAGCACAGATACGCAGTATTTT. Amino acid sequence: CASSLDISGGTSTDTQYF. Combining the CDR3 with reference TRBV5-1 and TRBJ2-3 gives the whole variable domain KAGVTQTPRYLIKTRGQQVTLSCSPISGHRSVSWYQQTPGQGLQFLFEYFSETQRNKGNFPGRFSGRQFSNSRSEMNVSTLELGDSALYLCASSLDISGGTSTDTQYFGPGTRLTVL.